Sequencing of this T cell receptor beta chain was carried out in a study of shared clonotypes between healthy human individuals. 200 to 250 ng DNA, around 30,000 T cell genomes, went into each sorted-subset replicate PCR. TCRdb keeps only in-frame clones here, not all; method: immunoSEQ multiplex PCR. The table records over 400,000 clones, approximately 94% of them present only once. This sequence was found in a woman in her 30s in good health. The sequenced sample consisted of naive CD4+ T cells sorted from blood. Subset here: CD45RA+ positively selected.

CDR3 loop: CASSDGGAYGYTF. The CDR3 DNA sequence: TGTGCCAGCAGCGACGGTGGGGCCTATGGCTACACCTTC. V usage is TRBV6-5 and J usage is TRBJ1-2; TRBD1 might be the D (5 bases). Between the trimmed V and J ends, which lost 6 bases and 4 bases, there was a span of 12 bases. Germline V lookup: CDR1 MNHEY, CDR2 SVGAGI. The CDR3 totals 13 residues.